The next 26 T cell receptor beta chains were all read from a single sample in a study of beta chain features in type 1 diabetes. What was sequenced were expressed TCRB transcripts, since all of the isolated RNA had been reverse transcribed. Sequenced by immunoSEQ multiplex PCR; TCRdb stores in-frame clones only, minus some. The table has 680,000 or so clones, 15% to 19% seen once. Sequencing was carried out using naive CD4+ T cells from blood. The source is a young man in good health.

This clone was found a few times. The chain uses TRBV6-1 and TRBJ2-2; D call uncertain. Between the trimmed V and J ends, which lost 0 bases and 10 bases, there was a span of 9 bases. CDR3 length equals 13 residues. Germline V gene data show CDR1 as MNHNS and CDR2 as SASEGT. The CDR3 DNA sequence: TGTGCCAGCAGTGAAGCCCGCGGCCCGGAGCTGTTTTTT. This encodes CASSEARGPELFF.

In this sample, this clone turned up a few times. Distinct nucleotide sequences in the sample also encode this CDR3. The chain recombines TRBV7-2 with TRBJ1-2, with a possible D match to TRBD1 (5 bases). Germline values: CDR1 SGHTA, CDR2 FQGNSA. The V and J ends lost 1 base and 4 bases respectively, with 10 bases between them. The CDR3 length is 14 residues. The CDR3 nucleotides are TGTGCCAGCAGCTTAGAAGGACAAAGCTATGGCTACACCTTC. Translation: CASSLEGQSYGYTF.

V is TRBV6-5 and J is TRBJ1-2; perhaps TRBD1 as D (5 bases). Trimming stripped 1 base from V and 6 bases from J, with 12 bases between. Per the germline V gene, CDR1 is MNHEY and CDR2 is SVGAGI. This CDR3 has 14 residues. CDR3: CASSYLGREDGYTF. The DNA for the CDR3 is TGTGCCAGCAGTTACTTAGGCAGGGAAGATGGCTACACCTTC.

The V and J genes are TRBV6-5 and TRBJ2-3, with 7 bases that match TRBD2. Trimming removed 2 bases from V and 6 bases from J; junction bases left unmatched: 8. The germline V gene has CDR1 MNHEY and CDR2 SVGAGI. The CDR3 runs 15 residues. As DNA, the CDR3 is TGTGCCAGCAGTTACAAGCGGGGAGCCGGGGATACGCAGTATTTT. Amino acids: CASSYKRGAGDTQYF.

This CDR3 reads CASSTSGTNTGELFF. The CDR3 DNA reads as TGCGCCAGCAGCACGAGCGGGACCAACACCGGGGAGCTGTTTTTT. J is TRBJ2-2 and V is TRBV5-1; 7 bases are shared with TRBD2. CDR3 length equals 15 residues. Germline CDR1 and CDR2: SGHRS and YFSETQ. J was trimmed by 2 bases and V by 4 bases; bases with no gene match: 5.

The chain carries TRBV29-1 and TRBJ2-1; 10 nucleotides align to TRBD2. The germline V gene encodes CDR1 SQVTM and CDR2 ANQGSEA. The CDR3 is made up of 12 amino acids. V was pared by 5 bases and J by 10 bases, with 5 bases of the junction left unmatched. The CDR3 DNA sequence: TGCAGCGTTCTAGCGGGAGTTCGAGAGCAGTTCTTC. Translation: CSVLAGVREQFF.

The chain recombines TRBV7-9 with TRBJ1-3, with D possibly being TRBD1 (5 bases). The CDR3 has 13 residues. With 4 bases removed from V and 9 bases from J, the gap between germline ends came to 13 bases. Germline CDR1 reads SEHNR; CDR2 reads FQNEAQ (reference sequence). The CDR3 DNA sequence: TGTGCCAGCAGCTCGGGACTCTGGAGCACCATATATTTT. It specifies CASSSGLWSTIYF.

The chain uses TRBV7-9 and TRBJ1-5, with D possibly TRBD1 on 6 matching bases. V was cut by 1 base and J by 2 bases, with 12 bases left in between. The CDR3 is 16 residues long. CDR1 and CDR2 (germline): SEHNR, FQNEAQ (reference sequence). Here the CDR3 DNA reads TGTGCCAGCAGCTTAGACGGATCAGGGGGCAATCAGCCCCAGCATTTT. Its translation: CASSLDGSGGNQPQHF.

A few counts support this clone. The V gene is TRBV28, the J gene TRBJ1-1, with D perhaps matching TRBD1 (5 bases). The CDR3 consists of 12 residues. CDR1 MDHEN and CDR2 SYDVKM come from the germline V gene. V dropped 2 bases and J dropped 10 bases, with 11 bases sitting between them. The CDR3 sequence is CASSLGQGGAFF. In DNA form, the CDR3 reads TGTGCCAGCAGTTTAGGGCAGGGAGGAGCTTTCTTT. The variable domain in full, completed from reference TRBV28 and TRBJ1-1, reads DVKVTQSSRYLVKRTGEKVFLECVQDMDHENMFWYRQDPGLGLRLIYFSYDVKMKEKGDIPEGYSVSREKKERFSLILESASTNQTSMYLCASSLGQGGAFFGQGTRLTVV.

The V call is TRBV6-5, the J call TRBJ1-1, with D possibly matching TRBD1 (6 bases). This CDR3 is built from 15 residues. The germline CDR1 and CDR2 sequences are MNHEY and SVGAGI. V was pared by 8 bases and J by 6 bases, with 22 bases between. DNA for the CDR3: TGTGCCAGCGCCTCAGGTGGGGGGCGCGGAGCTGAAGCTTTCTTT. Protein: CASASGGGRGAEAFF.

The chain employs TRBV4-2 and TRBJ2-1, with 13 nucleotides matching TRBD2. The germline V gene has CDR1 LGHNA and CDR2 YNFKEQ. V trimming: 0 bases; J trimming: 3 bases; junction bases outside the gene matches: 5. The CDR3 is made up of 18 amino acids. The CDR3 DNA sequence: TGTGCCAGCAGCCAAGAGTTTCGGACTAGCGGGGGCTACAATGAGCAGTTCTTC. This translates into CASSQEFRTSGGYNEQFF.

This chain links TRBV11-2 with TRBJ1-1; D is unresolved. V was trimmed by 5 bases and J by 13 bases, leaving 23 bases between them. The germline gives CDR1 SGHAT, CDR2 FQNNGV. The CDR3 length is 14 residues. The CDR3 protein is CASSMRRSSTDGFF. In DNA form, the CDR3 reads TGTGCCAGCAGCATGCGTCGGTCATCTACAGACGGTTTCTTT.

This clone occurred a few times. The V call is TRBV19, the J call TRBJ2-1; D may be TRBD1 (6 bases). The CDR3 totals 14 residues. Trimming left V 5 bases short and J 4 bases short, with 12 bases between. Germline lookup yields CDR1 LNHDA and CDR2 SQIVND (reference sequence). The DNA for the CDR3 is TGTGCCAGTAGTTCATCGACAGGTTACAATGAGCAGTTCTTC. Its translation: CASSSSTGYNEQFF.

This clone was seen more than once but under ten times. The rearrangement links TRBV5-6 to TRBJ2-1; D unclear. V was pared by 4 bases and J by 3 bases, with 17 bases between. CDR1 and CDR2 from the germline V gene are SGHDT and YYEEEE. The CDR3 extends over 16 amino acids. This CDR3 is CASSPAIRTVYNEQFF. The CDR3 DNA reads TGTGCCAGCAGCCCCGCCATCAGGACGGTCTACAATGAGCAGTTCTTC.

This sequence joins TRBV9 and TRBJ2-1; D call uncertain. The CDR3 totals 14 residues. CDR1 SGDLS and CDR2 YYNGEE come from the germline V gene. V lost 3 bases and J 7 bases, leaving 14 bases between the germline ends. The CDR3 here is CASSAILASNEQFF. Here the CDR3 DNA reads TGTGCCAGCAGCGCCATCCTGGCATCTAATGAGCAGTTCTTC.

This clone appeared a few times. V and J are TRBV11-2 and TRBJ1-2, with a possible D match to TRBD1 (5 bases). The CDR3 runs to 14 residues. Germline V gene lookup returns CDR1 SGHAT and CDR2 FQNNGV. V was shortened by 4 bases and J by 5 bases, with 14 bases between the two germline ends. The CDR3 is CASSSVKGWYGYTF. Written as DNA, the CDR3 is TGTGCCAGCAGCTCTGTTAAGGGGTGGTATGGCTACACCTTC.

The chain uses TRBV5-1 and TRBJ2-1, with D perhaps TRBD1 (6 bases). The ends were cut back, 1 base at V and 7 bases at J, with 9 bases in the middle. The CDR3 runs to 13 residues. Per germline, CDR1 SGHRS and CDR2 YFSETQ. The CDR3, as DNA: TGCGCCAGCAGCTTGAAGGGGGTTAATGAGCAGTTCTTC. Translation: CASSLKGVNEQFF.

V gene TRBV27 combines with J gene TRBJ2-7; D possibly corresponds to TRBD2 (6 bases). This CDR3 region has 11 residues. Trimming cost V 6 bases and J 5 bases, with 8 bases left between them. Germline values: CDR1 MNHEY, CDR2 SMNVEV (reference sequence). The CDR3 nucleotides are TGTGCCAGCAGGCTAGCGAACGAGCAGTACTTC. Translated, it gives CASRLANEQYF.

The chain employs TRBV29-1 and TRBJ2-3, with TRBD2 matching 15 bases. The CDR3 runs 14 residues. CDR1 is SQVTM and CDR2 is ANQGSEA in the germline V gene. V lost 7 bases and J lost 3; bases outside the gene matches: 2. The CDR3 nucleotides are TGCAGCGCGGGGACTAGCGGGGGGACAGATACGCAGTATTTT. It is translated as CSAGTSGGTDTQYF.

This clone appeared a few times. This sequence joins TRBV6-6 and TRBJ2-1, with 7 nucleotides matching TRBD2. Per the germline V gene, CDR1 is MNHNY and CDR2 is SVGAGI (reference sequence). Germline trimming cut 7 bases from V and 7 bases from J; bases unmatched to any gene: 10. This CDR3 is built from 14 residues. The CDR3 protein is CASTTSAQGNEQFF. As DNA, the CDR3 is TGTGCCAGCACTACTAGCGCTCAAGGGAATGAGCAGTTCTTC.

Points on this clone: Other nucleotide sequences in the sample specify the same CDR3. This chain connects TRBV18 to TRBJ2-3, with D hard to call. Per germline, CDR1 KGHSH and CDR2 LQKENI. This CDR3 has 13 residues. Trimming removed 2 bases from V and 1 base from J, with 4 bases in between. The CDR3 loop is CASSPGGTDTQYF. CDR3 DNA sequence: TGTGCCAGCTCACCAGGGGGCACAGATACGCAGTATTTT. The whole variable domain, filled in from reference TRBV18 and TRBJ2-3, reads NAGVMQNPRHLVRRRGQEARLRCSPMKGHSHVYWYRQLPEEGLKFMVYLQKENIIDESGMPKERFSAEFPKEGPSILRIQQVVRGDSAAYFCASSPGGTDTQYFGPGTRLTVL.

V is TRBV6-6 and J is TRBJ2-2; TRBD1 agrees at 10 bases. There are 16 residues in the CDR3. V lost 6 bases, J lost 4 bases, and 8 bases stayed unmatched. The germline CDR1 and CDR2 sequences are MNHNY and SVGAGI (reference sequence). CDR3 bases: TGTGCCAGCAGGCGGGACAGGGGTGCGGGCACCGGGGAGCTGTTTTTT. Translating gives CASRRDRGAGTGELFF.

In this sample, this clone turned up a few times. The chain links TRBV28 to TRBJ1-1; D perhaps matches TRBD1 (6 bases). V was cut by 4 bases and J by 5 bases, with 8 bases left in between. The CDR3 has 12 residues. The germline V gene encodes CDR1 MDHEN and CDR2 SYDVKM. CDR3 amino acids: CASSYRETEAFF. The CDR3 coding sequence is TGTGCCAGCAGTTACAGGGAAACTGAAGCTTTCTTT.

A few counts support this clone. The rearrangement uses TRBV4-2 and TRBJ1-4, with D maybe TRBD1 (6 bases). The V gene's germline CDR1 is LGHNA and CDR2 YNFKEQ. CDR3 length equals 14 residues. The germline V and J ends were trimmed by 5 bases and 8 bases, with 15 bases remaining between them. The CDR3 DNA reads TGTGCCAGCAGCACCGGGACATTATCCGAAAAACTGTTTTTT. Translating it yields CASSTGTLSEKLFF.

This chain connects TRBV18 to TRBJ2-7, with 8 bases matching TRBD1. Trimming took 1 base from V and 4 from J; bases not matched to a gene: 6. The CDR3 is made up of 15 amino acids. The V gene's germline CDR1 is KGHSH and CDR2 LQKENI. The CDR3 spells CASSPQTGARYEQYF. In DNA form, the CDR3 reads TGTGCCAGCTCACCACAGACAGGGGCCCGATACGAGCAGTACTTC.

The gene calls are TRBV6-6 and TRBJ1-2, with 10 bases matching TRBD1. CDR3 size: 16 residues. Germline CDR1 reads MNHNY; CDR2 reads SVGAGI (reference sequence). V gave up 7 bases and J gave up 2 bases; unmatched junction bases: 10. The CDR3 region is CASTGGQGGYNYGYTF. DNA of the CDR3: TGTGCCAGCACGGGCGGACAGGGGGGATACAACTATGGCTACACCTTC.